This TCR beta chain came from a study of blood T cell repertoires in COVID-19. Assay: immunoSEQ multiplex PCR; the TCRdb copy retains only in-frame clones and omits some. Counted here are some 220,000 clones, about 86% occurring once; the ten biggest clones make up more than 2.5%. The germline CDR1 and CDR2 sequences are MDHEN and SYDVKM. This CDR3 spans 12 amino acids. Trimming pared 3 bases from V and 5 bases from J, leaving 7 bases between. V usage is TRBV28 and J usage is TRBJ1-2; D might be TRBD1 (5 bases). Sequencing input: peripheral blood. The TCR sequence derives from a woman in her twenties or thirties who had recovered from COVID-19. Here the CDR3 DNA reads TGTGCCAGCAGTTTGGGGGGGTATGGCTACACCTTC. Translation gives CASSLGGYGYTF.